The next 22 T cell receptor beta chains were all read from a single sample in a study of Ad26.COV2.S vaccination and SARS-CoV-2 variants. This table comes from immunoSEQ multiplex PCR, and its TCRdb copy is limited to in-frame clones, with some not included. The top ten clones hold roughly 3.9% of a sample with approximately 400,000 clones, 92% of them seen once. The starting material was peripheral blood, obtained after recovery from COVID-19. Receptor source: a human donor who had recovered from COVID-19.

The rearrangement uses TRBV4-1 and TRBJ1-2; D unresolved. This CDR3 spans 16 amino acids. V shed 0 bases and J shed 8 bases, with 19 bases lying between them. CDR1 and CDR2 from the germline V gene are MGHRA and YSYEKL. The CDR3 sequence is CASSQDNIPGGQGYTF. The CDR3 region has the DNA TGCGCCAGCAGCCAAGATAATATTCCAGGTGGTCAGGGCTACACCTTC.

V usage is TRBV27 and J usage is TRBJ2-7; either TRBD1 or TRBD2 may fit D (5 bases each). Trimming took 5 bases from V and 6 from J, leaving 26 bases between them. CDR1 MNHEY and CDR2 SMNVEV come from the germline V gene (reference sequence). The CDR3 has 17 residues. CDR3 coding DNA: TGTGCCAGCAGTCCAAGATACCGGGACCTCATTCCGGGCGAGCAGTACTTC. Translating it yields CASSPRYRDLIPGEQYF.

The chain links TRBV19 to TRBJ1-2, with TRBD1 matching over 9 bases. This CDR3 is 10 amino acids long. With V trimmed by 7 bases and J by 12 bases, 3 bases remained unmatched. Germline CDR1 reads LNHDA; CDR2 reads SQIVND (reference sequence). The CDR3 region is CASTGQGNTF. CDR3 in DNA: TGTGCCAGTACGGGACAGGGCAACACCTTC.

This clone showed up just a few times. Other DNA sequences of this sample code for an identical CDR3. The chain employs TRBV4-1 and TRBJ2-5; D remains ambiguous. The CDR3 is made up of 12 amino acids. Germline V lookup: CDR1 MGHRA, CDR2 YSYEKL. Trimming pared 0 bases from V and 4 bases from J, leaving 3 bases between. The CDR3 spells CASSQDRETQYF. The CDR3 DNA is TGCGCCAGCAGCCAAGATCGAGAGACCCAGTACTTC.

This chain joins TRBV5-1 and TRBJ1-3, with D unresolved. This CDR3 is built from 14 residues. Trimming pared 2 bases from V and 4 bases from J, leaving 10 bases between. Per germline, CDR1 SGHRS and CDR2 YFSETQ. In DNA form, the CDR3 reads TGCGCCAGCAGCTTATGGGGAGAGGGAAACACCATATATTTT. Translated: CASSLWGEGNTIYF.

The chain employs TRBV4-3 and TRBJ2-3, with a possible D match to TRBD2 (6 bases). Germline V gives CDR1 LGHNA, CDR2 YSLEER. V dropped 0 bases and J dropped 4 bases, with 14 bases sitting between them. CDR3 length equals 16 residues. The CDR3 protein is CASSQDGGILPDTQYF. The CDR3 bases are TGCGCCAGCAGCCAAGATGGGGGGATCCTACCAGATACGCAGTATTTT.

V and J are TRBV7-9 and TRBJ1-1; 8 bases agree with TRBD1. The junction had 5 bases not matched to a gene; V was cut back by 4 bases and J by 1 base. Germline CDR1 is SEHNR and CDR2 is FQNEAQ (reference sequence). CDR3 length: 15 amino acids. For the CDR3, the DNA is TGTGCCAGCAGCTCGCCGGACAGGGAGAACACTGAAGCTTTCTTT. It yields the protein CASSSPDRENTEAFF.

The chain links TRBV2 to TRBJ2-5; 10 positions agree with TRBD2. Germline lookup yields CDR1 SNHLY and CDR2 FYNNEI. The V segment lost 3 bases and the J segment 5 bases; nucleotides outside the gene matches: 6. This CDR3 comprises 15 residues. This chain's CDR3 is CASSDLAGARETQYF. The CDR3 nucleotides read TGTGCCAGCAGTGACCTAGCGGGGGCGAGGGAGACCCAGTACTTC.

J is TRBJ2-6 and V is TRBV27, with a weak D call TRBD1 (6 bases). CDR3 size: 16 residues. V lost 3 bases to trimming and J lost 2 bases, with 11 bases between them. CDR1 is MNHEY and CDR2 is SMNVEV in the germline V gene (reference sequence). In DNA, the CDR3 is TGTGCCAGCAGTTTCTTGGGGGCTACTGGGGCCAACGTCCTGACTTTC. This encodes CASSFLGATGANVLTF.

The chain joins TRBV4-1 to TRBJ2-7, with 9 nucleotides matching TRBD2. The V and J ends lost 0 bases and 2 bases, in that order; junction bases with no gene match: 2. CDR3 size: 15 residues. The germline V gene has CDR1 MGHRA and CDR2 YSYEKL. Written as DNA, the CDR3 is TGCGCCAGCAGCCAAGAAGCGGGGGGTCCCTACGAGCAGTACTTC. This encodes CASSQEAGGPYEQYF.

This clone was seen a few times. The chain links TRBV6-1 to TRBJ1-1, with no clear D. Trimming took off 4 bases at V and 1 base at J, with 16 bases between the two ends. Per the germline V gene, CDR1 is MNHNS and CDR2 is SASEGT. The CDR3 has 16 amino acids. CDR3 sequence (DNA): TGTGCCAGCAGTGCTAAAGGGTTTCAACAGAACACTGAAGCTTTCTTT. This encodes CASSAKGFQQNTEAFF.

This sequence joins TRBV5-6 and TRBJ2-5, with D possibly being TRBD1 (5 bases). CDR1 is SGHDT, CDR2 YYEEEE, per germline. The length of the CDR3 is 16 residues. Trimming took 0 bases from V and 4 from J, leaving 16 bases between them. The DNA for the CDR3 is TGTGCCAGCAGCTTGGTTACGCAGGGAAGGAGAGAGACCCAGTACTTC. Its translation is CASSLVTQGRRETQYF.

The V and J genes are TRBV7-6 and TRBJ2-2, with TRBD1 matching 7 bases. The germline CDR1 and CDR2 sequences are SGHVS and FNYEAQ. J was trimmed by 7 bases and V by 4 bases; bases with no gene match: 6. The CDR3 runs 14 residues. CDR3: CASSSRQGVGELFF. The DNA of the CDR3 is TGTGCCAGCAGCTCCCGACAGGGAGTCGGGGAGCTGTTTTTT.

The chain joins TRBV7-9 to TRBJ2-3, with D perhaps TRBD2 (6 bases). Germline V gene lookup returns CDR1 SEHNR and CDR2 FQNEAQ (reference sequence). The CDR3 is made up of 15 amino acids. V shed 3 bases and J shed 0 bases, with 10 bases lying between them. CDR3 DNA sequence: TGTGCCAGCAGCTTCCCGGGGACTAGCACAGATACGCAGTATTTT. Encoded protein: CASSFPGTSTDTQYF.

The chain couples TRBV5-4 to TRBJ1-1; 9 nucleotides agree with TRBD1. The CDR3 consists of 14 residues. V was clipped by 4 bases and J by 6 bases; unmatched bases: 7. Germline-derived CDR1 and CDR2 are SGHNT and YYREEE (reference sequence). The CDR3 sequence: CASSTEQGAPEAFF. The CDR3 nucleotides are TGTGCCAGCAGCACTGAACAGGGGGCTCCTGAAGCTTTCTTT.

CDR3 coding DNA: TGTGCCAGCAGCTATTTGACAGGGGAGGGCAATGAGCAGTTCTTC. The encoded protein is CASSYLTGEGNEQFF. The chain joins TRBV4-2 to TRBJ2-1; D perhaps matches TRBD1 (8 bases). Trimming removed 5 bases at V and 6 bases at J, with 17 bases between. This CDR3 spans 15 amino acids. CDR1 is LGHNA and CDR2 is YNFKEQ in the germline V gene.

The chain joins TRBV7-2 to TRBJ2-7; D may correspond to TRBD1 or TRBD2 (7 bases each). Germline assignment: CDR1 SGHTA and CDR2 FQGNSA. V was trimmed by 4 bases and J by 2 bases, leaving 15 bases between them. The CDR3 totals 15 residues. The CDR3 spells CASSSTGRGTYEQYF. The CDR3 DNA reads as TGTGCCAGCAGCTCGACAGGGAGGGGAACCTACGAGCAGTACTTC. The full variable domain, in which reference TRBV7-2 and TRBJ2-7 provide the parts outside the CDR3, is GAGVSQSPSNKVTEKGKDVELRCDPISGHTALYWYRQSLGQGLEFLIYFQGNSAPDKSGLPSDRFSAERTGGSVSTLTIQRTQQEDSAVYLCASSSTGRGTYEQYFGPGTRLTVT.

The J gene is TRBJ1-2, the V gene TRBV14; 9 bases are a match to TRBD1. The CDR3 runs to 16 residues. Unmatched junction bases numbered 14, after V lost 2 bases and J lost 10 bases. Germline V lookup: CDR1 SGHDN, CDR2 FVKESK. In nucleotides, the CDR3 is TGTGCCAGCAGCCAATTACAGGGGGCGGTAGGAGTCCCCTACACCTTC. Protein product: CASSQLQGAVGVPYTF.

This clone appeared a single time. J is TRBJ2-1 and V is TRBV7-9; TRBD2 matches 14 bases. CDR1 is SEHNR, CDR2 FQNEAQ, per germline (reference sequence). The CDR3 extends over 15 amino acids. The V and J ends lost 2 bases and 10 bases, in that order; junction bases with no gene match: 4. The CDR3 nucleotides read TGTGCCAGCAGCTTACCGGGACTAGCGGGGGTCGAGCAGTTCTTC. This translates into CASSLPGLAGVEQFF.

This clone was detected once. The chain combines TRBV11-2 with TRBJ2-1, with 8 bases lining up with TRBD1. Germline V gives CDR1 SGHAT, CDR2 FQNNGV. The CDR3 length is 15 residues. Unmatched junction bases numbered 8, after V lost 5 bases and J lost 5 bases. The CDR3 spells CASSVPRGPDNEQFF. In DNA form, the CDR3 reads TGTGCCAGCAGCGTCCCCAGGGGGCCGGACAATGAGCAGTTCTTC.

The chain carries TRBV5-1 and TRBJ2-7, with TRBD1 matching 7 bases. Germline V CDR1 and CDR2: SGHRS, YFSETQ. The CDR3 has 15 residues. The junction had 9 bases not matched to a gene; V was cut back by 5 bases and J by 1 base. The chain's CDR3 is CASRQNRGPSYEQYF. The CDR3 DNA is TGCGCCAGCAGGCAGAACAGGGGCCCGTCCTACGAGCAGTACTTC.

J is TRBJ1-2 and V is TRBV7-9; perhaps TRBD1 as D (5 bases). The length of the CDR3 is 16 residues. Looked up from germline, CDR1 is SEHNR and CDR2 is FQNEAQ (reference sequence). V lost 3 bases, J lost 4 bases, and 18 bases lay in between. As DNA, the CDR3 is TGTGCCAGCAGCTTGAACAACCGGGACCGACTCTATGGCTACACCTTC. This sequence encodes CASSLNNRDRLYGYTF. Full variable domain (remainder filled in from reference TRBV7-9 and TRBJ1-2): DTGVSQNPRHKITKRGQNVTFRCDPISEHNRLYWYRQTLGQGPEFLTYFQNEAQLEKSRLLSDRFSAERPKGSFSTLEIQRTEQGDSAMYLCASSLNNRDRLYGYTFGSGTRLTVV.